A single sample gave rise to the 16 T cell receptor beta chains below, sequenced in a study of blood T cell repertoires in COVID-19. TCRdb's table, derived via immunoSEQ multiplex PCR, lists solely in-frame clones and lacks some. The sample consists of 100,000 to 150,000 clones, roughly 90% of them appearing once. The material sequenced was peripheral blood. The receptor set was obtained from a woman older than 75 with acute or convalescent COVID-19.

V and J are TRBV2 and TRBJ1-3; 8 bases are a match to TRBD1. The germline gives CDR1 SNHLY, CDR2 FYNNEI. This CDR3 has 14 amino acids. Trimming took 6 bases from V and 4 from J; bases not matched to a gene: 5. The CDR3 DNA reads as TGTGCCAGCAGCGACAGGGGATGGGGAAACACCATATATTTT. The encoded protein is CASSDRGWGNTIYF.

The V and J genes are TRBV12-3 or TRBV12-4 and TRBJ1-3; D remains unclear. The CDR3 loop spans 12 amino acids. V was pared by 2 bases and J by 4 bases, with 3 bases between. DNA of the CDR3: TGTGCCAGCAGTTTAAGCGGAAACACCATATATTTT. Translated: CASSLSGNTIYF.

This clone was seen just once. The CDR3 nucleotides are TGTGCCAGCAGAAGGGCCGGGACAGGGACCAATGAGCAGTTCTTC. As protein: CASRRAGTGTNEQFF. J is TRBJ2-1 and V is TRBV2; 9 nucleotides align to TRBD1. The J segment lost 6 bases and the V segment lost 6 bases, leaving 9 bases of the junction unmatched. There are 15 residues in the CDR3. The germline V gene encodes CDR1 SNHLY and CDR2 FYNNEI. The complete variable domain, with remaining parts taken from reference TRBV2 and TRBJ2-1, reads EPEVTQTPSHQVTQMGQEVILRCVPISNHLYFYWYRQILGQKVEFLVSFYNNEISEKSEIFDDQFSVERPDGSNFTLKIRSTKLEDSAMYFCASRRAGTGTNEQFFGPGTRLTVL.

The rearrangement links TRBV18 to TRBJ1-6, with D possibly TRBD1 on 6 matching bases. The CDR3 loop spans 14 amino acids. V was trimmed by 2 bases and J by 10 bases, leaving 12 bases between them. Germline CDR1 is KGHSH and CDR2 is LQKENI. The DNA of the CDR3 is TGTGCCAGCTCACCAACAGGGACGCTCTCACCCCTCCACTTT. This translates into CASSPTGTLSPLHF.

The rearrangement joins TRBV11-3 to TRBJ2-1, with 7 bases fitting TRBD2. Per the germline V gene, CDR1 is SGHNT and CDR2 is YENEEA. J lost 7 bases, V lost 3 bases, and 9 bases had no gene match. This CDR3 contains 15 residues. The CDR3 is CASSLFSGLANEQFF. In DNA, the CDR3 is TGTGCCAGCAGCTTGTTTAGCGGGTTAGCGAATGAGCAGTTCTTC.

The chain couples TRBV28 to TRBJ2-3; 7 bases match TRBD2. The CDR3 has 15 amino acids. Germline V lookup: CDR1 MDHEN, CDR2 SYDVKM. V trimming: 2 bases; J trimming: 1 base; junction bases outside the gene matches: 3. The CDR3 loop reads CASSLVAGGTDTQYF. In DNA form, the CDR3 reads TGTGCCAGCAGTTTAGTAGCGGGTGGCACAGATACGCAGTATTTT.

J is TRBJ2-5 and V is TRBV12-5; 7 bases agree with TRBD1. This CDR3 has 18 residues. The germline V gene encodes CDR1 LGHNT and CDR2 FRNRAP. Trimming removed 5 bases from V and 4 bases from J; junction bases left unmatched: 19. CDR3 in DNA: TGTGCTAGTGGTCCGGATTGGGGACAGCGCCGAGCACCAGAGACCCAGTACTTC. This encodes CASGPDWGQRRAPETQYF.

The V and J genes are TRBV9 and TRBJ1-6; a possible D gene is TRBD1 (5 bases). The V end lost 0 bases, the J end lost 7 bases, and 14 bases lay between the germline ends. The CDR3 runs 16 residues. Per the germline V gene, CDR1 is SGDLS and CDR2 is YYNGEE. The CDR3 sequence is CASSVEPVTANSPLHF. The CDR3 region has the DNA TGTGCCAGCAGCGTAGAACCAGTGACAGCCAATTCACCCCTCCACTTT.

V and J are TRBV6-5 and TRBJ2-1; D ambiguous. The V end was cut by 4 bases, the J end by 6 bases, with 13 bases between. CDR3 length equals 14 residues. Germline V gives CDR1 MNHEY, CDR2 SVGAGI. This CDR3 is CASSSSGSGNEQFF. CDR3 nucleotides: TGTGCCAGCAGTTCCTCCGGATCGGGCAATGAGCAGTTCTTC.

DNA for the CDR3: TGCGCCAGCAGCCAAGCTGGGGGACTCCAAGAGACCCAGTACTTC. Translating gives CASSQAGGLQETQYF. The chain uses TRBV4-1 and TRBJ2-5; TRBD2 is a possible D gene (6 bases). This CDR3 comprises 15 residues. The V gene's germline CDR1 is MGHRA and CDR2 YSYEKL. Deletions cut 1 base from V and 1 base from J, with 10 bases between.

This chain uses TRBV4-3 with TRBJ1-4; D is undetermined. Trimming left V 0 bases short and J 1 base short, with 3 bases between. The CDR3 runs 14 residues. Germline V gives CDR1 LGHNA, CDR2 YSLEER. In DNA, the CDR3 is TGCGCCAGCAGCCAAGACAGAACTAATGAAAAACTGTTTTTT. Its protein product is CASSQDRTNEKLFF.

This sequence joins TRBV14 and TRBJ2-2; 7 bases agree with TRBD2. CDR3 length: 13 amino acids. V shed 5 bases and J 6 bases; nucleotides not matched to a gene: 3. Looked up from germline, CDR1 is SGHDN and CDR2 is FVKESK. Here the CDR3 reads CASSWGGAGELFF. The DNA for the CDR3 is TGTGCCAGCAGCTGGGGGGGGGCCGGGGAGCTGTTTTTT.

The rearrangement uses TRBV7-9 and TRBJ1-3, with TRBD1 as a possible D gene (5 bases). The CDR3 is made up of 18 amino acids. Germline CDR1 reads SEHNR; CDR2 reads FQNEAQ (reference sequence). V lost 5 bases, J lost 0 bases, and 20 bases lay in between. The chain's CDR3 is CASSRVGRGIDSGNTIYF. The CDR3 DNA reads as TGTGCCAGCAGCCGCGTGGGGAGGGGAATTGACTCTGGAAACACCATATATTTT.

The chain employs TRBV5-1 and TRBJ1-6; TRBD1 is a possible D gene (5 bases). Trimming cost V 0 bases and J 8 bases, with 15 bases left between them. The CDR3 has 16 residues. Germline CDR1 is SGHRS and CDR2 is YFSETQ. CDR3 in DNA: TGCGCCAGCAGCTTGGGGGGCAGGGTCGATGATTCACCCCTCCACTTT. Amino acids: CASSLGGRVDDSPLHF.

This clone was observed a single time. This chain links TRBV2 with TRBJ1-2; no definite D call. Trimming stripped 8 bases from V and 8 bases from J, with 15 bases between. Looked up from germline, CDR1 is SNHLY and CDR2 is FYNNEI. CDR3 length: 12 amino acids. The CDR3 region has the DNA TGTGCCAGCTTGGCAGGACTTCTAGGCTACACCTTC. Translation: CASLAGLLGYTF.

As regards this clone: Its ends do not fully match the called genes, so a read error is possible. The chain joins TRBV15 to TRBJ2-7; possibly TRBD2 for D (5 bases). From germline, CDR1 is LNHNV and CDR2 YYDKDF (reference sequence). This CDR3 comprises 14 residues. This chain's CDR3 is CATSGDGGFNEQYF. DNA for the CDR3: TGTGCCACCAGCGGAGACGGCGGGTTCAACGAGCAGTACTTC.